Below, 28 T cell receptor beta chains from the same sample are listed, as sequenced in a study of blood T cell repertoires in COVID-19 (TCRdb year 2020). Library creation used the immunoSEQ multiplex PCR assay. What TCRdb holds here is the immuneACCESS table cut down to in-frame rearrangements. Part of the clones is not present; checked against another copy, under half of the missing clones reflect an unresolved V gene, and the others are unexplained. The sample table contains around 95,000 clones; only one count was recorded for 80% of them. Around a third of the sample is held by the ten biggest clonotypes. Material for sequencing was peripheral blood. These receptors were collected from a man between 65 and 85 years old with active or convalescent COVID-19.

This clone came up a few times. The rearrangement links TRBV19 to TRBJ1-5, with D unclear. The CDR3 is made up of 15 amino acids. V lost 5 bases, J lost 7 bases, and 18 bases lay in between. Germline V gene sequence: CDR1 LNHDA, CDR2 SQIVND (reference sequence). CDR3 protein: CASSLKRDVGQPQHF. CDR3 nucleotides: TGTGCCAGTAGTTTAAAGCGGGATGTGGGGCAGCCCCAGCATTTT.

The gene calls are TRBV19 and TRBJ2-7; D is possibly TRBD1 (6 bases). Trimming removed 2 bases from V and 2 bases from J, with 7 bases in between. CDR3 size: 13 residues. Germline CDR1 reads LNHDA; CDR2 reads SQIVND (reference sequence). The DNA for the CDR3 is TGTGCCAGTAGTATAAGGGGGACCTACGAGCAGTACTTC. Translation: CASSIRGTYEQYF.

The chain employs TRBV27 and TRBJ2-7, with TRBD2 identical over 7 bases. Losses at the gene ends were 3 bases for V and 5 bases for J; bases not matched to a gene: 4. The germline V gene encodes CDR1 MNHEY and CDR2 SMNVEV (reference sequence). This CDR3 is 13 amino acids long. The CDR3 loop is CASSLGGFDEQYF. CDR3 nucleotides: TGTGCCAGCAGTTTGGGGGGGTTCGACGAGCAGTACTTC.

This chain links TRBV2 with TRBJ1-2; 7 bases fit TRBD1. CDR1 SNHLY and CDR2 FYNNEI come from the germline V gene. V was clipped by 6 bases and J by 0 bases; unmatched bases: 13. This CDR3 region has 17 residues. CDR3 nucleotide sequence: TGTGCCAGCAGAGACAGGGAACTACAGATTACTAACTATGGCTACACCTTC. It is translated as CASRDRELQITNYGYTF.

This clone was counted only a few times. In DNA, the CDR3 is TGCGCCAGCAGCTCCGGGACAGGGAACATGAACACTGAAGCTTTCTTT. Its protein is CASSSGTGNMNTEAFF. The chain couples TRBV5-1 to TRBJ1-1; 9 bases are a match to TRBD1. The CDR3 length is 16 residues. Germline V gives CDR1 SGHRS, CDR2 YFSETQ. V lost 3 bases, J lost 0 bases, and 6 bases stayed unmatched.

The rearrangement uses TRBV30 and TRBJ1-4, with D maybe TRBD1 (6 bases). Trimming cost V 0 bases and J 9 bases, with 17 bases left between them. The CDR3 spans 15 residues. Germline assignment: CDR1 GTSNPN and CDR2 SVGIG (reference sequence). The CDR3 DNA reads as TGTGCCTGGAGTGTAGGGTGGGCCGGGACACAAAAACTGTTTTTT. Translated, it gives CAWSVGWAGTQKLFF. Using reference TRBV30 and TRBJ1-4 for the parts outside the CDR3, the full variable domain is SQTIHQWPATLVQPVGSPLSLECTVEGTSNPNLYWYRQAAGRGLQLLFYSVGIGQISSEVPQNLSASRPQDRQFILSSKKLLLSDSGFYLCAWSVGWAGTQKLFFGSGTQLSVL.

The chain recombines TRBV18 with TRBJ1-1; TRBD1 matches 12 bases. Unmatched junction bases numbered 13, after V lost 6 bases and J lost 5 bases. This CDR3 comprises 17 residues. The germline CDR1 and CDR2 sequences are KGHSH and LQKENI. CDR3 sequence: CASSPAPGTGGGTEAFF. The CDR3 DNA is TGTGCCAGCTCGCCAGCCCCCGGGACAGGGGGCGGGACTGAAGCTTTCTTT. Variable domain in full (rest from reference TRBV18 and TRBJ1-1): NAGVMQNPRHLVRRRGQEARLRCSPMKGHSHVYWYRQLPEEGLKFMVYLQKENIIDESGMPKERFSAEFPKEGPSILRIQQVVRGDSAAYFCASSPAPGTGGGTEAFFGQGTRLTVV.

This clone was recorded at least ten times. The chain carries TRBV4-3 and TRBJ1-2; D not resolved. This CDR3 has 17 residues. Germline V gene lookup returns CDR1 LGHNA and CDR2 YSLEER. With 3 bases removed from V and 1 base from J, the gap between germline ends came to 18 bases. The CDR3: CASSQKRNLQSNYGYTF. CDR3 nucleotide sequence: TGCGCCAGCAGCCAGAAAAGAAACTTACAGAGTAACTATGGCTACACCTTC.

The chain carries TRBV24-1 and TRBJ2-7, with TRBD1 identical over 9 bases. Germline V gene lookup returns CDR1 KGHDR and CDR2 SFDVKD. Losses at the gene ends were 7 bases for V and 2 bases for J; bases not matched to a gene: 5. The CDR3 covers 14 residues. The CDR3 DNA sequence: TGTGCCACCAGCCACCGGGACAGGGCCTACGAGCAGTACTTC. Protein sequence: CATSHRDRAYEQYF.

There are a few counts of this clone. V and J are TRBV18 and TRBJ1-2; D is uncertain. The germline V and J ends were trimmed by 3 bases and 9 bases, with 14 bases remaining between them. The CDR3 sequence is 13 residues long. Germline loops: CDR1 KGHSH, CDR2 LQKENI. The CDR3 nucleotides are TGTGCCAGCTCACCGGAGGGAGCCGGGAGCTACACCTTC. Translation gives CASSPEGAGSYTF.

This rearrangement joins TRBV30 to TRBJ1-1; no clear D gene. Germline V lookup: CDR1 GTSNPN, CDR2 SVGIG (reference sequence). The CDR3 runs to 14 residues. The V gene lost 3 bases and the J gene lost 1 base, with 12 bases spanning the gap. The chain's CDR3 is CAWRGLGENTEAFF. In DNA, the CDR3 is TGTGCCTGGAGAGGACTTGGGGAGAACACTGAAGCTTTCTTT.

The DNA for the CDR3 is TGTGCCAGCAGCCCGGGACAGGGACGGTCCTACGAGCAGTACTTC. This sequence encodes CASSPGQGRSYEQYF. The chain links TRBV5-4 to TRBJ2-7, with 9 nucleotides matching TRBD1. The CDR3 is made up of 15 amino acids. V was pared by 4 bases and J by 1 base, with 6 bases of the junction left unmatched. Germline V gives CDR1 SGHNT, CDR2 YYREEE (reference sequence).

The V and J genes are TRBV5-4 and TRBJ2-3; 7 bases map to TRBD2. This CDR3 region has 14 residues. V was clipped by 4 bases and J by 2 bases; unmatched bases: 4. Germline V lookup: CDR1 SGHNT, CDR2 YYREEE (reference sequence). The CDR3 sequence is CASSTGTNTDTQYF. The CDR3 DNA follows: TGTGCCAGCAGCACCGGGACTAACACAGATACGCAGTATTTT.

CDR3 sequence: CATSDLRGGNEQYF. The CDR3, as DNA: TGTGCCACCAGTGATTTGCGCGGGGGGAACGAGCAGTACTTC. The chain combines TRBV24-1 with TRBJ2-7; the match to TRBD2 covers 8 bases. V trimming: 0 bases; J trimming: 5 bases; junction bases outside the gene matches: 2. Germline CDR1 reads KGHDR; CDR2 reads SFDVKD. The CDR3 length is 14 residues.

The rearrangement joins TRBV7-9 to TRBJ2-3, with 13 bases aligning to TRBD2. Germline trimming cut 1 base from V and 3 bases from J; bases unmatched to any gene: 7. The CDR3 sequence is 18 residues long. Looked up from germline, CDR1 is SEHNR and CDR2 is FQNEAQ (reference sequence). The CDR3 DNA sequence: TGTGCCAGCAGCTTAGGACTAGCGGGAGGCCGGCTGACAGATACGCAGTATTTT. Amino acid sequence: CASSLGLAGGRLTDTQYF.

Only one count was recorded for this clone. The genes are TRBV9 and TRBJ1-4; unclear D gene. This CDR3 spans 14 amino acids. Trimming cost V 0 bases and J 5 bases, with 8 bases left between them. Germline assignment: CDR1 SGDLS and CDR2 YYNGEE. CDR3 region: CASSVGGGNEKLFF. The CDR3, as DNA: TGTGCCAGCAGCGTAGGCGGCGGGAATGAAAAACTGTTTTTT.

The V and J genes are TRBV5-6 and TRBJ2-5; D may be TRBD1 (6 bases). Trimming left V 0 bases short and J 5 bases short, with 17 bases between. Per the germline V gene, CDR1 is SGHDT and CDR2 is YYEEEE. The CDR3 is 16 residues long. CDR3 in DNA: TGTGCCAGCAGCTTGGCCTTCAGGGGCCCATTTGAGACCCAGTACTTC. This encodes CASSLAFRGPFETQYF.

The chain recombines TRBV2 with TRBJ1-1, with TRBD1 matching over 7 bases. The length of the CDR3 is 14 residues. Losses at the gene ends were 5 bases for V and 5 bases for J; bases not matched to a gene: 8. Per germline, CDR1 SNHLY and CDR2 FYNNEI. The CDR3 nucleotides are TGTGCCAGCAGTCCCGGGACAGCCGAGACTGAAGCTTTCTTT. It yields the protein CASSPGTAETEAFF. The variable domain in full, with the rest retrieved from reference TRBV2 and TRBJ1-1, is EPEVTQTPSHQVTQMGQEVILRCVPISNHLYFYWYRQILGQKVEFLVSFYNNEISEKSEIFDDQFSVERPDGSNFTLKIRSTKLEDSAMYFCASSPGTAETEAFFGQGTRLTVV.

The chain uses TRBV7-8 and TRBJ2-7; no firm D call. The CDR3 length is 13 residues. Germline CDR1 reads SGHVS; CDR2 reads FQNEAQ. V dropped 1 base and J dropped 0 bases, with 4 bases sitting between them. The CDR3: CASSLGLSYEQYF. The CDR3 region has the DNA TGTGCCAGCAGCTTAGGACTCTCCTACGAGCAGTACTTC.

The rearrangement uses TRBV18 and TRBJ2-1; 8 bases agree with TRBD2. Germline V gene lookup returns CDR1 KGHSH and CDR2 LQKENI. This CDR3 region has 15 residues. The J segment lost 6 bases and the V segment lost 2 bases, leaving 6 bases of the junction unmatched. The CDR3: CASSPRGLASNEQFF. In DNA form, the CDR3 reads TGTGCCAGCTCACCAAGAGGACTAGCTTCCAATGAGCAGTTCTTC.

This sequence joins TRBV29-1 and TRBJ1-1; tentatively, D is TRBD1 (6 bases). Trimming took 4 bases from V and 5 from J, leaving 14 bases between them. CDR1 SQVTM and CDR2 ANQGSEA come from the germline V gene. The CDR3 loop spans 13 amino acids. This chain's CDR3 is CSVGGQLGTEAFF. The DNA for the CDR3 is TGCAGCGTTGGAGGACAGCTAGGTACTGAAGCTTTCTTT.

The chain recombines TRBV7-8 with TRBJ2-5, with 10 bases identical to TRBD1. There are 13 residues in the CDR3. J was trimmed by 5 bases and V by 3 bases; bases with no gene match: 0. The germline CDR1 and CDR2 sequences are SGHVS and FQNEAQ. DNA of the CDR3: TGTGCCAGCAGCTTGGACAGGGGGGAGACCCAGTACTTC. Translated: CASSLDRGETQYF.

The J gene is TRBJ2-7, the V gene TRBV5-6; D is uncertain. Germline V gives CDR1 SGHDT, CDR2 YYEEEE. The CDR3 loop spans 13 amino acids. V gave up 3 bases and J gave up 6 bases, with 13 bases separating them. CDR3 bases: TGTGCCAGCAGCTCCATCAGGCAAGGCGAGCAGTACTTC. This encodes CASSSIRQGEQYF. Full variable domain (remainder filled in from reference TRBV5-6 and TRBJ2-7): DAGVTQSPTHLIKTRGQQVTLRCSPKSGHDTVSWYQQALGQGPQFIFQYYEEEERQRGNFPDRFSGHQFPNYSSELNVNALLLGDSALYLCASSSIRQGEQYFGPGTRLTVT.

This clone was found a few times. The chain has TRBV9 and TRBJ2-1, with 12 bases aligning to TRBD1. The CDR3 contains 16 residues. V gave up 3 bases and J gave up 8 bases; unmatched junction bases: 9. From germline, CDR1 is SGDLS and CDR2 YYNGEE. The CDR3 sequence is CASSGRDRGRKYEQFF. CDR3 sequence (DNA): TGTGCCAGCAGCGGCCGGGACAGGGGGCGCAAGTATGAGCAGTTCTTC.

The chain is built from TRBV12-3 or TRBV12-4 and TRBJ2-5, with D hard to call. Trimming left V 3 bases short and J 5 bases short, with 10 bases between. The CDR3 has 13 amino acids. The CDR3 sequence is CASSLLEEETQYF. CDR3 nucleotides: TGTGCCAGCAGTTTGTTAGAGGAGGAGACCCAGTACTTC.

This chain links TRBV5-6 with TRBJ2-7, with 7 bases matching TRBD1. There are 12 residues in the CDR3. Germline V gene lookup returns CDR1 SGHDT and CDR2 YYEEEE. Germline trimming cut 7 bases from V and 3 bases from J; bases unmatched to any gene: 4. CDR3 loop: CASHDRDYEQYF. The CDR3 coding sequence is TGTGCCAGCCACGACAGGGACTACGAGCAGTACTTC.

The genes are TRBV4-1 and TRBJ2-1, with 12 positions matching TRBD2. J gave up 2 bases and V 0 bases, and 8 bases lay outside the gene matches. The CDR3 sequence is 19 residues long. CDR1 is MGHRA, CDR2 YSYEKL, per germline. CDR3 residues: CASSQEASGGAWAYNEQFF. For the CDR3, the DNA is TGCGCCAGCAGCCAAGAGGCTAGCGGGGGGGCCTGGGCCTACAATGAGCAGTTCTTC.

The chain couples TRBV30 to TRBJ2-1; D is possibly TRBD2 (6 bases). This CDR3 is 15 amino acids long. Trimming took off 4 bases at V and 2 bases at J, with 15 bases between the two ends. Germline assignment: CDR1 GTSNPN and CDR2 SVGIG (reference sequence). The CDR3 nucleotides read TGTGCCTGGACTGAGTATAGCGGTGCCTACAATGAGCAGTTCTTC. This sequence encodes CAWTEYSGAYNEQFF.